Presented here are 15 T cell receptor beta chains from one specimen sequenced in a study of blood T cells in healthy people across ages. Primed by a sample-barcoded 5' primer and a J-beta primer mix, a second PCR proceeded for roughly 7 to 11 cycles. One entry per CDR3 protein results from TCRdb running MiXCR on the 5' RACE reads. The sample lists 380,000 or so distinct CDR3 sequences, approximately 47% seen once, with 50% to 65% in the top ten. The sequenced sample consisted of blood. These TCRs come from a man in his 60s in good health.

V is TRBV4-2 and J is TRBJ2-1; 7 bases match TRBD2. Germline assignment: CDR1 LGHNA and CDR2 YNFKEQ. The CDR3 contains 15 residues. After removal of 1 base from V and 10 bases from J, the junction contained 10 bases not matched to a gene. This CDR3 is CASSQAGTNGVEQFF. The CDR3 DNA reads as TGTGCCAGCAGCCAAGCCGGGACTAACGGAGTCGAGCAGTTCTTC.

This chain connects TRBV20-1 to TRBJ2-2, with 11 bases that match TRBD1. CDR3 length equals 15 residues. Germline V lookup: CDR1 DFQATT, CDR2 SNEGSKA (reference sequence). Unmatched junction bases numbered 10, after V lost 6 bases and J lost 7 bases. The CDR3 is CSASKDRGLGGELFF. DNA for the CDR3: TGCAGTGCGTCGAAGGACAGGGGGCTTGGCGGGGAGCTGTTTTTT.

This clonotype was seen once. V gene TRBV7-2 combines with J gene TRBJ1-1; D is unclear. The CDR3 sequence is 17 residues long. Trimming left V 1 base short and J 3 bases short, with 18 bases between. The germline V gene has CDR1 SGHTA and CDR2 FQGNSA. For the CDR3, the DNA is TGTGCCAGCAGCTTAGTGATCGGCTCCCAGAGGGACACTGAAGCTTTCTTT. Amino acid sequence: CASSLVIGSQRDTEAFF.

V gene TRBV14 combines with J gene TRBJ2-7; no reliable D call. V was pared by 6 bases and J by 4 bases, with 13 bases between. The CDR3 has 13 residues. Germline lookup yields CDR1 SGHDN and CDR2 FVKESK. The DNA for the CDR3 is TGTGCCAGCAGTCCGATTGGACGGTACGAGCAGTACTTC. This encodes CASSPIGRYEQYF.

This chain links TRBV20-1 with TRBJ2-3; D gene uncertain. The CDR3 has 14 residues. Trimming took off 5 bases at V and 6 bases at J, with 18 bases between the two ends. Per germline, CDR1 DFQATT and CDR2 SNEGSKA (reference sequence). In nucleotides, the CDR3 is TGCAGTGCTCATCCCGTGGGTGTACCGGATACGCAGTATTTT. This sequence encodes CSAHPVGVPDTQYF.

The chain has TRBV28 and TRBJ2-5; 8 positions agree with TRBD1. The end of the DNA fits TRBJ2-7 better, so the J call may be wrong. There are 12 residues in the CDR3. Germline loops: CDR1 MDHEN, CDR2 SYDVKM. The CDR3 nucleotides are TGTGCCAGCAGGGACAGGGCCCACGAGCAGTACTTC. This translates into CASRDRAHEQYF.

The CDR3 here is CATNQDGLREQYF. In nucleotides, the CDR3 is TGTGCCACCAACCAGGACGGCCTGAGGGAGCAGTACTTC. V is TRBV15 and J is TRBJ2-4, with a possible D match to TRBD2 (5 bases). The CDR3 sequence is 13 residues long. Germline CDR1 reads LNHNV; CDR2 reads YYDKDF (reference sequence). V was clipped by 7 bases and J by 13 bases, with 20 bases between them.

This clonotype was recorded a few times. The V gene is TRBV6-1, the J gene TRBJ2-5; possibly TRBD2 for D (6 bases). CDR3 length: 15 amino acids. V was pared by 8 bases and J by 4 bases, with 20 bases between. Germline V gives CDR1 MNHNS, CDR2 SASEGT. CDR3: CASQPGGRRGETQYF. In DNA, the CDR3 is TGTGCCAGCCAACCCGGCGGCCGGAGGGGAGAGACCCAGTACTTC.

The chain uses TRBV5-6 and TRBJ1-2; 7 nucleotides align to TRBD1. Unmatched junction bases numbered 13, after V lost 0 bases and J lost 8 bases. The CDR3 is made up of 16 amino acids. Germline loops: CDR1 SGHDT, CDR2 YYEEEE. The CDR3 reads CASSLVGTTGSRGYTF. The CDR3 nucleotides are TGTGCCAGCAGCTTGGTTGGTACGACAGGGAGTCGCGGCTACACCTTC.

The V call is TRBV4-3, the J call TRBJ2-2; weak D call: TRBD1 (5 bases). CDR3 length: 15 residues. V was clipped by 1 base and J by 7 bases, with 13 bases between them. Germline CDR1 is LGHNA and CDR2 is YSLEER. This chain's CDR3 is CASSQGPGYGGELFF. The CDR3 DNA reads TGCGCCAGCAGCCAAGGGCCAGGGTATGGCGGGGAGCTGTTTTTT.

This chain's CDR3 is CASSQRLSGSNEQFF. CDR3 nucleotide sequence: TGTGCCAGCAGCCAACGGCTTAGCGGGAGTAATGAGCAGTTCTTC. The rearrangement links TRBV14 to TRBJ2-1; 9 bases match TRBD2. This CDR3 region has 15 residues. Per germline, CDR1 SGHDN and CDR2 FVKESK. Trimming took 2 bases from V and 7 from J; bases not matched to a gene: 6.

This clonotype has a handful of counts. This rearrangement joins TRBV3-1 to TRBJ2-4; TRBD2 might be the D (5 bases). The end of the DNA fits TRBJ2-7 better, so the J call may be wrong. Germline V gene sequence: CDR1 LGHDT, CDR2 YNNKEL (reference sequence). CDR3 size: 16 residues. The chain's CDR3 is CASSHRGVPGLVEQYF. CDR3 bases: TGTGCCAGCAGCCACCGAGGAGTTCCGGGGTTAGTCGAGCAGTACTTC.

J is TRBJ1-2 and V is TRBV7-2; D gene ambiguous. Germline V gene lookup returns CDR1 SGHTA and CDR2 FQGNSA. This CDR3 has 15 residues. Deletions cut 0 bases from V and 7 bases from J, with 15 bases between. The CDR3 sequence: CASSLAFWGQSGYTF. CDR3 coding DNA: TGTGCCAGCAGCTTAGCTTTTTGGGGTCAGAGTGGCTACACCTTC.

With respect to this clonotype: This clone may be a read error of a much larger clone one base away. The J gene is TRBJ1-5, the V gene TRBV28; 7 bases align to TRBD1. Germline V gene lookup returns CDR1 MDHEN and CDR2 SYDVKM. The CDR3 extends over 13 amino acids. The trim removed 11 bases at V and 2 bases at J, leaving 6 bases unmatched. CDR3 in DNA: TGTGCCTACCAGGGGGTAGGCAATCAGCCCCAGCATTTT. Its protein product is CAYQGVGNQPQHF.

This sequence joins TRBV24-1 and TRBJ1-2, with 7 bases lining up with TRBD1. Losses at the gene ends were 6 bases for V and 6 bases for J; bases not matched to a gene: 3. Germline lookup yields CDR1 KGHDR and CDR2 SFDVKD. The CDR3 is 12 amino acids. CDR3 DNA: TGTGCCACCAGTCGGGGGACAGATGGCTACACCTTC. Translated, it gives CATSRGTDGYTF.